Shown below are 10 T cell receptor beta chains from a single sample sequenced in a study of OX40 agonist ivuxolimab in advanced cancers. Library preparation employed the immunoSEQ multiplex PCR assay. In its TCRdb copy, this immuneACCESS table keeps in-frame sequences only and misses some clones. Where compared with another copy, unresolved V genes explain less than half of these, and the others have no known cause. This sample lists about 35,000 clones; 80% to 85% were detected once. The top ten clones comprise 1.8% of the sample. The sequences come from CD4+ or CD8+ T cells sorted from blood, collected in a trial of the OX40 agonist ivuxolimab. The receptors were gathered from an adult with an advanced solid tumor such as melanoma, head and neck, liver or kidney cancer.

The V call is TRBV10-3, the J call TRBJ2-1; 14 bases align to TRBD2. CDR3 length equals 13 residues. V was clipped by 6 bases and J by 10 bases; unmatched bases: 2. The V gene's germline CDR1 is ENHRY and CDR2 SYGVKD. CDR3 sequence (DNA): TGTGCCATCAGGGGACTAGCGGGGGTGGAGCAGTTCTTC. Protein product: CAIRGLAGVEQFF.

The rearrangement uses TRBV6-1 and TRBJ2-4; no firm D call. V lost 5 bases and J 16 bases, leaving 15 bases between the germline ends. The CDR3 sequence is 11 residues long. Germline values: CDR1 MNHNS, CDR2 SASEGT. The CDR3 protein is CASSSRAPLYF. The CDR3 DNA reads TGTGCCAGCAGTTCCCGGGCCCCCTTATACTTC.

The gene calls are TRBV28 and TRBJ2-5; TRBD2 agrees at 8 bases. The junction had 16 bases not matched to a gene; V was cut back by 5 bases and J by 2 bases. The CDR3 runs to 18 residues. Germline-derived CDR1 and CDR2 are MDHEN and SYDVKM. CDR3 sequence reads: CASSASGRALLGQETQYF. The CDR3 coding sequence is TGTGCCAGCAGTGCTTCCGGGAGGGCCCTCCTTGGGCAAGAGACCCAGTACTTC.

The count of this clone is one. The CDR3 is CAISREQDQPQHF. In DNA form, the CDR3 reads TGTGCCATCAGCCGAGAACAGGATCAGCCCCAGCATTTT. The chain recombines TRBV10-3 with TRBJ1-5; tentatively, D is TRBD1 (5 bases). Germline assignment: CDR1 ENHRY and CDR2 SYGVKD. The V and J ends lost 6 bases and 5 bases respectively, with 11 bases between them. The CDR3 is 13 amino acids.

This clone was recorded a few times. This chain uses TRBV4-1 with TRBJ2-7; 7 bases are a match to TRBD1. The CDR3 is made up of 13 amino acids. V trimming: 3 bases; J trimming: 5 bases; junction bases outside the gene matches: 4. Germline lookup yields CDR1 MGHRA and CDR2 YSYEKL. CDR3 residues: CASSQTGLDEQYF. The CDR3 DNA sequence: TGCGCCAGCAGCCAGACAGGGTTGGACGAGCAGTACTTC.

The CDR3 DNA sequence: TGCGCCAGCGGCACCGGGACACTCTCCTACGAGCAGTACTTC. It encodes CASGTGTLSYEQYF. This sequence joins TRBV5-1 and TRBJ2-7; TRBD1 might be the D (6 bases). CDR3 length: 14 residues. Trimming took 7 bases from V and 0 from J, leaving 14 bases between them. Per germline, CDR1 SGHRS and CDR2 YFSETQ.

The chain joins TRBV19 to TRBJ2-2, with 7 bases identical to TRBD1. V shed 7 bases, J shed 0 bases, and the junction held 2 bases outside the gene matches. CDR3 length: 14 amino acids. Germline V lookup: CDR1 LNHDA, CDR2 SQIVND (reference sequence). DNA for the CDR3: TGTGCCAGTATCGGACAGGCGAACACCGGGGAGCTGTTTTTT. Encoded protein: CASIGQANTGELFF.

This clone was detected once. This chain uses TRBV6-5 with TRBJ2-5, with TRBD1 as a possible D gene (5 bases). The CDR3 is made up of 15 amino acids. The V gene lost 2 bases and the J gene lost 5 bases, with 15 bases spanning the gap. CDR1 and CDR2 (germline): MNHEY, SVGAGI. The CDR3 DNA reads as TGTGCCAGCAGTTACCAGGGCTACCCTGGCGAGACCCAGTACTTC. It is translated as CASSYQGYPGETQYF.

The chain couples TRBV19 to TRBJ1-5; a weak D match, TRBD1 (5 bases). Looked up from germline, CDR1 is LNHDA and CDR2 is SQIVND (reference sequence). This CDR3 has 15 amino acids. Trimming took 3 bases from V and 4 from J, leaving 13 bases between them. CDR3 sequence: CASSITGTENQPQHF. CDR3 bases: TGTGCCAGTAGTATTACCGGGACCGAGAATCAGCCCCAGCATTTT.

V gene TRBV29-1 combines with J gene TRBJ2-7, with D tentatively TRBD2 (6 bases). The germline CDR1 and CDR2 sequences are SQVTM and ANQGSEA. The CDR3 loop spans 14 amino acids. V was pared by 4 bases and J by 2 bases, with 15 bases between. CDR3 residues: CSVAAGTGAYEQYF. The CDR3 DNA follows: TGCAGCGTTGCCGCCGGGACGGGAGCCTACGAGCAGTACTTC.